These 32 T cell receptor beta chains originate from one sample sequenced in a study of neurological immune-mediated disorders. MiXCR, applied by TCRdb to the 5' RACE reads, yields one record per CDR3 protein. The table lists approximately 45,000 distinct CDR3 sequences, less than 15% of them singletons. Time point: longitudinal time-point 3. Input material: PBMCs. The receptors originated from a man under 40 in good health.

This clonotype was counted ten times or more. The gene calls are TRBV7-9 and TRBJ2-1, with D unclear. V gave up 6 bases and J gave up 3 bases, with 6 bases separating them. The CDR3 spans 12 residues. Germline CDR1 and CDR2: SEHNR and FQNEAQ (reference sequence). The CDR3 DNA follows: TGTGCCAGCAGACCGGACTACAATGAGCAGTTCTTC. This codes for CASRPDYNEQFF. The full variable domain, rest sourced from reference TRBV7-9 and TRBJ2-1, is DTGVSQNPRHKITKRGQNVTFRCDPISEHNRLYWYRQTLGQGPEFLTYFQNEAQLEKSRLLSDRFSAERPKGSFSTLEIQRTEQGDSAMYLCASRPDYNEQFFGPGTRLTVL.

The table lists this clonotype with many counts. The V call is TRBV5-6, the J call TRBJ1-2; D call uncertain. There are 15 residues in the CDR3. V was pared by 3 bases and J by 4 bases, with 16 bases between. Germline CDR1 and CDR2: SGHDT and YYEEEE. CDR3 DNA: TGTGCCAGCAGCTCACCCCCAGGATCTGGCTATGGCTACACCTTC. Translating gives CASSSPPGSGYGYTF.

The sample holds many counts of this clonotype. This rearrangement joins TRBV5-1 to TRBJ1-2; 9 nucleotides match TRBD1. Trimming took 0 bases from V and 4 from J; bases not matched to a gene: 4. Germline CDR1 SGHRS, CDR2 YFSETQ. The CDR3 is made up of 15 amino acids. The CDR3 here is CASSLDGTGFYGYTF. In DNA form, the CDR3 reads TGCGCCAGCAGCTTGGACGGGACAGGGTTCTATGGCTACACCTTC.

This clonotype was picked up a small number of times. V gene TRBV20-1 combines with J gene TRBJ2-1, with 9 bases aligning to TRBD2. The CDR3 extends over 13 amino acids. The trim removed 7 bases at V and 8 bases at J, leaving 9 bases unmatched. The germline V gene has CDR1 DFQATT and CDR2 SNEGSKA (reference sequence). The CDR3 region has the DNA TGCAGTGTTCGCGGGAGGGCCTTTTATGAGCAGTTCTTC. It specifies CSVRGRAFYEQFF.

The rearrangement joins TRBV10-3 to TRBJ2-3; 11 nucleotides match TRBD2. The ends lost 8 bases at V and 5 bases at J; junction bases unmatched: 9. The CDR3 is made up of 15 amino acids. CDR1 and CDR2 from the germline V gene are ENHRY and SYGVKD. The CDR3 sequence is CAIGGTSGIGDTQYF. As DNA, the CDR3 is TGTGCCATCGGCGGGACTAGCGGCATTGGAGATACGCAGTATTTT.

This clonotype was counted many times. V is TRBV20-1 and J is TRBJ2-7; 12 bases align to TRBD2. The CDR3 is 17 residues long. The germline gives CDR1 DFQATT, CDR2 SNEGSKA (reference sequence). Trimming at V came to 6 bases and at J to 5 bases, leaving 17 bases not matched to a gene. The CDR3 loop is CSATGYLAGGPPDEQYF. CDR3 sequence (DNA): TGCAGTGCCACCGGCTACCTAGCGGGAGGGCCTCCGGACGAGCAGTACTTC.

This clonotype was recorded at least ten times. The chain is built from TRBV18 and TRBJ1-2; weak D call: TRBD1 (5 bases). Germline CDR1 KGHSH, CDR2 LQKENI. Trimming left V 5 bases short and J 6 bases short, with 13 bases between. This CDR3 has 13 residues. DNA for the CDR3: TGTGCCAGCTCAAGCACAGGTTCTGATGGCTACACCTTC. It translates to CASSSTGSDGYTF.

In its sample, this clonotype was seen many times. The V call is TRBV9, the J call TRBJ1-1; possible D gene TRBD1, 6 bases. V was cut by 4 bases and J by 5 bases, with 15 bases left in between. Germline V CDR1 and CDR2: SGDLS, YYNGEE. This CDR3 region has 14 residues. Here the CDR3 DNA reads TGTGCCAGCAGCCGCATACAGGGAGGAACTGAAGCTTTCTTT. Its protein is CASSRIQGGTEAFF.

This clonotype has a count of ten or more. The J gene is TRBJ2-3, the V gene TRBV20-1, with TRBD2 matching over 11 bases. This CDR3 comprises 14 residues. The V and J ends lost 5 bases and 4 bases, in that order; junction bases with no gene match: 5. The germline V gene encodes CDR1 DFQATT and CDR2 SNEGSKA (reference sequence). CDR3 amino acids: CSASTSGIPDTQYF. As DNA, the CDR3 is TGCAGTGCTTCGACTAGCGGGATCCCAGATACGCAGTATTTT.

This clonotype was recorded at least ten times. The chain recombines TRBV5-6 with TRBJ1-1; D gene ambiguous. Per the germline V gene, CDR1 is SGHDT and CDR2 is YYEEEE. This CDR3 is 13 amino acids long. Trimming took off 0 bases at V and 7 bases at J, with 10 bases between the two ends. CDR3 DNA: TGTGCCAGCAGCTTGGAGGAACGGGGTGAAGCTTTCTTT. It specifies CASSLEERGEAFF.

On this clonotype itself: Being one base from a much bigger clone, this may be a read error. The genes are TRBV25-1 and TRBJ2-1; 7 positions match TRBD1. Germline CDR1 reads MGHDK; CDR2 reads SYGVNS. This CDR3 spans 15 amino acids. Written as DNA, the CDR3 is TGTGCCGGCAGACCACCTGGGACAGTCTACAATGAGCAGTTCTTC. Protein sequence: CAGRPPGTVYNEQFF.

This clonotype has ten or more counts. This rearrangement joins TRBV15 to TRBJ2-7, with a weak D call TRBD1 (5 bases). The length of the CDR3 is 15 residues. Deletions cut 5 bases from V and 4 bases from J, with 18 bases between. In germline, CDR1 is LNHNV, CDR2 YYDKDF (reference sequence). CDR3 in DNA: TGTGCCACCAGCTCCAAGGGGAACCCGCAATACGAGCAGTACTTC. Protein sequence: CATSSKGNPQYEQYF. The full variable domain, in which reference TRBV15 and TRBJ2-7 provide the parts outside the CDR3, is DAMVIQNPRYQVTQFGKPVTLSCSQTLNHNVMYWYQQKSSQAPKLLFHYYDKDFNNEADTPDNFQSRRPNTSFCFLDIRSPGLGDTAMYLCATSSKGNPQYEQYFGPGTRLTVT.

This clonotype was recorded many times. V and J are TRBV27 and TRBJ1-5; perhaps TRBD1 as D (5 bases). The CDR3 has 15 residues. Germline-derived CDR1 and CDR2 are MNHEY and SMNVEV (reference sequence). Trimming stripped 6 bases from V and 8 bases from J, with 20 bases between. The CDR3 loop is CASSRDRDGGEPQHF. CDR3 DNA: TGTGCCAGCAGCCGAGACAGAGATGGAGGGGAGCCCCAGCATTTT.

This clonotype was seen ten or more times. The V and J genes are TRBV20-1 and TRBJ2-5; no clear D. Deletions cut 6 bases from V and 1 base from J, with 15 bases between. The CDR3 sequence is 14 residues long. Germline V gives CDR1 DFQATT, CDR2 SNEGSKA (reference sequence). Written as DNA, the CDR3 is TGCAGTGCCATATTTCCCAGGACCCAAGAGACCCAGTACTTC. This gives the protein CSAIFPRTQETQYF.

This clonotype was found many times. The chain is built from TRBV7-6 and TRBJ2-1; TRBD2 matches at 11 bases. Trimming cost V 3 bases and J 9 bases; bases outside gene matches: 7. CDR1 is SGHVS and CDR2 is FNYEAQ in the germline V gene. CDR3 length: 15 residues. The CDR3 DNA reads TGTGCCAGCAGCTTCTCGACTAGCGGGAATTCTGAGCAGTTCTTC. Its translation is CASSFSTSGNSEQFF.

The sample holds many counts of this clonotype. The chain is built from TRBV24-1 and TRBJ2-7, with TRBD1 as a possible D gene (6 bases). Germline lookup yields CDR1 KGHDR and CDR2 SFDVKD. The CDR3 is 15 amino acids. V lost 4 bases and J lost 7, with 19 bases in between. CDR3 nucleotide sequence: TGTGCCACCAGTGACACAGGGACGGTTACGGGGGAGCAGTACTTC. It yields the protein CATSDTGTVTGEQYF.

Many counts were recorded for this clonotype. The CDR3 coding sequence is TGCAGTGCTAGAGCCCGGCTAGGTCAGAACACCTACGAGCAGTACTTC. Translating it yields CSARARLGQNTYEQYF. The J gene is TRBJ2-7, the V gene TRBV20-1; unclear D gene. The CDR3 extends over 16 amino acids. Trimming removed 1 base from V and 2 bases from J, with 18 bases in between. The germline CDR1 and CDR2 sequences are DFQATT and SNEGSKA (reference sequence).

At least ten counts were recorded for this clonotype. V usage is TRBV12-3 or TRBV12-4 and J usage is TRBJ1-2; D gene uncertain. CDR3 length: 11 amino acids. Trimming removed 3 bases from V and 2 bases from J, with 1 base in between. The CDR3 nucleotides are TGTGCCAGCAGTTTGAACTATGGCTACACCTTC. As protein: CASSLNYGYTF.

In this sample, this clonotype turned up many times. The chain couples TRBV5-1 to TRBJ1-3; 9 bases line up with TRBD1. The CDR3 has 14 amino acids. Germline assignment: CDR1 SGHRS and CDR2 YFSETQ. The J segment lost 7 bases and the V segment lost 4 bases, leaving 6 bases of the junction unmatched. CDR3 protein: CASSRTGATNTIYF. As DNA, the CDR3 is TGCGCCAGCAGCCGGACAGGGGCTACTAACACCATATATTTT. Looking up the rest from reference TRBV5-1 and TRBJ1-3 gives the full variable domain: KAGVTQTPRYLIKTRGQQVTLSCSPISGHRSVSWYQQTPGQGLQFLFEYFSETQRNKGNFPGRFSGRQFSNSRSEMNVSTLELGDSALYLCASSRTGATNTIYFGEGSWLTVV.

This clonotype was seen repeatedly, ten times or more. The chain uses TRBV5-1 and TRBJ2-6, with 7 bases identical to TRBD1. V trimming: 4 bases; J trimming: 2 bases; junction bases outside the gene matches: 6. In germline, CDR1 is SGHRS, CDR2 YFSETQ. CDR3 size: 16 residues. The CDR3 nucleotides read TGCGCCAGCAGCATAGGGACAGTAGCTGGGGCCAACGTCCTGACTTTC. This translates into CASSIGTVAGANVLTF.

This clonotype was counted ten times or more. V and J are TRBV10-3 and TRBJ2-7; the D is unclear. This CDR3 contains 11 residues. The V gene's germline CDR1 is ENHRY and CDR2 SYGVKD. Trimming left V 1 base short and J 6 bases short, with 4 bases between. The CDR3 spells CAISEFSEQYF. CDR3 nucleotides: TGTGCCATCAGTGAGTTCTCCGAGCAGTACTTC.

This clonotype was seen repeatedly, ten times or more. The genes are TRBV3-1 and TRBJ1-2; TRBD1 aligns across 7 bases. Germline values: CDR1 LGHDT, CDR2 YNNKEL (reference sequence). V lost 1 base, J lost 5 bases, and 7 bases stayed unmatched. The CDR3 is 15 amino acids. The CDR3 is CASSQGRQGGYGYTF. CDR3 nucleotides: TGTGCCAGCAGCCAAGGTAGACAGGGAGGGTATGGCTACACCTTC.

This clonotype turned up a few times. This chain links TRBV16 with TRBJ1-5; D remains unclear. This CDR3 has 16 residues. Germline lookup yields CDR1 KGHSY and CDR2 FQNENV. Trimming cost V 4 bases and J 0 bases, with 13 bases left between them. CDR3 amino acids: CASSRGSVYSNQPQHF. In nucleotides, the CDR3 is TGTGCCAGCAGCCGAGGATCTGTCTATAGCAATCAGCCCCAGCATTTT.

As regards this clonotype: This may stem from a read error, because a much larger clone lies one nucleotide away. The genes are TRBV5-1 and TRBJ2-5, with D tentatively TRBD1 or TRBD2 (5 bases each). The V gene lost 2 bases and the J gene lost 4 bases, with 12 bases spanning the gap. The CDR3 consists of 14 residues. Germline assignment: CDR1 SGHRS and CDR2 YFSETQ. The CDR3 sequence is CASSFGGRVETQYF. The CDR3 DNA reads TGCGCCAGCAGCTTTGGGGGACGGGTAGAGACCCAGTACTTC. The full variable domain, completed using reference TRBV5-1 and TRBJ2-5, is KAGVTQTPRYLIKTRGQQVTLSCSPISGHRSVSWYQQTPGQGLQFLFEYFSETQRNKGNFPGRFSGRQFSNSRSEMNVSTLELGDSALYLCASSFGGRVETQYFGPGTRLLVL.

This clonotype occurred many times. The gene calls are TRBV4-2 and TRBJ2-5; the D is unclear. The V end lost 1 base, the J end lost 4 bases, and 13 bases lay between the germline ends. Germline V CDR1 and CDR2: LGHNA, YNFKEQ. The CDR3 spans 15 residues. The CDR3 sequence: CASSQASGLGETQYF. CDR3 in DNA: TGTGCCAGCAGCCAAGCATCCGGTCTGGGAGAGACCCAGTACTTC.

This clonotype was counted ten times or more. V is TRBV5-1 and J is TRBJ2-3; D unresolved. The V end lost 3 bases, the J end lost 2 bases, and 7 bases lay between the germline ends. Germline loops: CDR1 SGHRS, CDR2 YFSETQ. The length of the CDR3 is 13 residues. CDR3 bases: TGCGCCAGCAGCTCGGACCCCACAGATACGCAGTATTTT. Translating it yields CASSSDPTDTQYF.

This clonotype has ten or more counts. The chain has TRBV20-1 and TRBJ2-1; TRBD2 agrees at 10 bases. This CDR3 is built from 17 residues. CDR1 is DFQATT, CDR2 SNEGSKA, per germline (reference sequence). V dropped 6 bases and J dropped 0; count of bases not matched to a gene: 11. The CDR3: CSAPDLAGVNSYNEQFF. CDR3 nucleotides: TGCAGTGCCCCGGACCTAGCGGGAGTTAACTCCTACAATGAGCAGTTCTTC.

This clonotype occurred many times. The CDR3 DNA reads TGCGCCAGCAGCGATCCGGGACAGGGTCGCACTGAAGCTTTCTTT. Amino acid sequence: CASSDPGQGRTEAFF. This chain joins TRBV5-1 and TRBJ1-1, with 9 bases matching TRBD1. With V trimmed by 4 bases and J by 4 bases, 8 bases remained unmatched. Germline V gene lookup returns CDR1 SGHRS and CDR2 YFSETQ. The CDR3 runs 15 residues.

This clonotype was seen at least ten times. This chain joins TRBV12-3 or TRBV12-4 and TRBJ1-5, with D perhaps matching TRBD1 (5 bases). The CDR3 runs 15 residues. The V gene lost 3 bases and the J gene lost 4 bases, with 13 bases spanning the gap. The chain's CDR3 is CASSLETRENQPQHF. The CDR3 nucleotides are TGTGCCAGCAGTTTGGAGACCAGGGAGAATCAGCCCCAGCATTTT.

This clonotype showed up many times. The chain joins TRBV3-1 to TRBJ2-7; unclear D gene. Per the germline V gene, CDR1 is LGHDT and CDR2 is YNNKEL (reference sequence). The ends were cut back, 4 bases at V and 0 bases at J, with 10 bases in the middle. The CDR3 sequence is 14 residues long. The CDR3 protein is CASSPMVISYEQYF. The CDR3, as DNA: TGTGCCAGCAGCCCTATGGTCATCTCCTACGAGCAGTACTTC.

V is TRBV7-9 and J is TRBJ2-1; D is unresolved. The CDR3 is 11 amino acids. The ends were cut back, 8 bases at V and 8 bases at J, with 10 bases in the middle. CDR1 is SEHNR and CDR2 is FQNEAQ in the germline V gene (reference sequence). The CDR3 sequence is CASLFGDEQFF. The CDR3 DNA reads TGTGCCAGCTTATTTGGCGATGAGCAGTTCTTC.

This clonotype appeared many times. The chain carries TRBV28 and TRBJ2-1; D may be TRBD1 (6 bases). Germline loops: CDR1 MDHEN, CDR2 SYDVKM. V dropped 7 bases and J dropped 5 bases, with 24 bases sitting between them. CDR3 length equals 17 residues. CDR3 sequence reads: CASITRPGHGPDNEQFF. CDR3 in DNA: TGTGCCAGCATCACTCGACCGGGACACGGACCGGACAATGAGCAGTTCTTC.